This is a list of T cell receptor beta chains from one sample in a study of blood T cell repertoires in COVID-19. Libraries were prepared by immunoSEQ multiplex PCR; TCRdb keeps only in-frame clonotypes and omits some of them. The sample records 250,000 to 350,000 clones, approximately 86% being singletons. Sequencing was performed on peripheral blood. These TCRs come from a woman in her forties or fifties with active or convalescent COVID-19. The CDR3 runs from the conserved cysteine through the conserved F or W. The D gene is left open where the match is weak. Some rows mark clone size as missing; the rest say once, few, many or name a class of expanded clone.

d_gene | j_gene | abundance | v_gene | CDR3nt | CDR3aa
NA | TRBJ1-1 | NA | TRBV2 | TGTGCCAGCAGTGAAGGAAAGGGGGTGTACACTGAAGCTTTCTTT | CASSEGKGVYTEAFF
NA | TRBJ1-3 | NA | TRBV21-1 | TGTGCCAGCAGCTTCCTGGGGGGGAAAGAAGGAAACACCATATATTTT | CASSFLGGKEGNTIYF
NA | TRBJ1-2 | NA | TRBV20-1 | TGCAGTGCAGGCGGGTACGATGGCTACACCTTC | CSAGGYDGYTF
NA | TRBJ2-1 | NA | TRBV14 | TGTGCCAGCAACGGATGGAGGGCCAATGAGCAGTTCTTC | CASNGWRANEQFF
NA | TRBJ1-5 | NA | TRBV6-6 | TGTGCCAGCAGTCAGGCACAGGGCCTCAACCAGCCCCAGCATTTT | CASSQAQGLNQPQHF
NA | TRBJ2-1 | NA | TRBV20-1 | TGCAGTGCTAGTCCCCCTCCTCCCTCCTACAATGAGCAGTTCTTC | CSASPPPPSYNEQFF
TRBD2 | TRBJ2-5 | NA | TRBV7-3 | TGTGCCAGCAGCTTAGCGGGAGGTACCCAAGAGACCCAGTACTTC | CASSLAGGTQETQYF
TRBD1 | TRBJ2-2 | NA | TRBV5-1 | TGCGCCAGCAGCTTGGTGGGAGACAGGGGGCGCGACGGCGGGGAGCTGTTTTTT | CASSLVGDRGRDGGELFF
TRBD1 | TRBJ2-1 | NA | TRBV5-6 | TGTGCCAGCAGCTTCGACAGGGGGCCCTACAATGAGCAGTTCTTC | CASSFDRGPYNEQFF
TRBD1 | TRBJ2-2 | once | TRBV6-6 | TGTGCCAGCAGTCGACAGGGGGCGCAGGACGGGGAGCTGTTTTTT | CASSRQGAQDGELFF
NA | TRBJ2-3 | NA | TRBV3-1/TRBV3-2 | TGTGCCAGCAGCCATGTATCTAGCACAGATACGCAGTATTTT | CASSHVSSTDTQYF
NA | TRBJ2-1 | NA | TRBV29-1 | TGCAGCGTTGTGGAAACCGGGTTCGATGAGCAGTTCTTC | CSVVETGFDEQFF
NA | TRBJ1-1 | NA | TRBV7-3 | TGTGCCAGCAGCTTAAAGGGAGGGGGCACTGAAGCTTTCTTT | CASSLKGGGTEAFF
TRBD1 | TRBJ1-2 | NA | TRBV29-1 | TGCAGCGTTGAACTCCGACAGGGTAGGAACTATGGCTACACCTTC | CSVELRQGRNYGYTF
TRBD2 | TRBJ2-7 | NA | TRBV2 | TGTGCCAGCAGTGAGTTAGCGGGAGACTTCTCCTACGAGCAGTACTTC | CASSELAGDFSYEQYF
TRBD1 | TRBJ1-5 | NA | TRBV28 | TGTGCCAGCAGGAGCAGGGGACAGGGTATCAATCAGCCCCAGCATTTT | CASRSRGQGINQPQHF
NA | TRBJ1-1 | NA | TRBV4-1 | TGCGCCAGCAGCCAAGTATGGTCAGGGGCTAACACTGAAGCTTTCTTT | CASSQVWSGANTEAFF
NA | TRBJ1-5 | NA | TRBV18 | TGTGCCAGCTCACCATCGAACGGTATTCAGCATTTT | CASSPSNGIQHF
NA | TRBJ1-2 | NA | TRBV28 | TGTGCCAGCAGTTTCCAGGGTCGTGGCTACACCTTC | CASSFQGRGYTF
NA | TRBJ1-1 | few | TRBV6-6 | TGTGCCAGCAGTACCCTACAGGGAAACACTGAAGCTTTCTTT | CASSTLQGNTEAFF
NA | TRBJ2-5 | many | TRBV2 | TGTGCCAGCTCGACGGGGGGCGGAGAGACCCAGTACTTC | CASSTGGGETQYF
NA | TRBJ2-7 | few | TRBV6-5 | TGTGCCAGCAGTTACCCGTCCCGCGAGCAGTACTTC | CASSYPSREQYF
TRBD2 | TRBJ2-1 | NA | TRBV18 | TGTGCCAGCTCACCGACAGGGGGGACTAGCGGGAGGGCCATAAATGAGCAGTTCTTC | CASSPTGGTSGRAINEQFF
TRBD2 | TRBJ2-5 | NA | TRBV29-1 | TGCAGCGTTGTCTGGTCAGCGGGAACTCAAGAGACCCAGTACTTC | CSVVWSAGTQETQYF
TRBD1 | TRBJ1-4 | NA | TRBV5-1 | TGCGCCAGCAGCTCAACAGGGGTCAGTAATGAAAAACTGTTTTTT | CASSSTGVSNEKLFF
NA | TRBJ2-6 | NA | TRBV5-1 | TGCGCCAGCAGCTTGGACGGCTCTGGGGCCAACGTCCTGACTTTC | CASSLDGSGANVLTF
TRBD1 | TRBJ2-2 | NA | TRBV7-6 | TGTGCCAGCAGCCTATCGGACGGGGACAGGGGACCTGGGGGGGAGCTGTTTTTT | CASSLSDGDRGPGGELFF
TRBD2 | TRBJ2-7 | NA | TRBV12-5 | TGTGCTAGTGGTTGGGGGGGACTAGCGGGAGGGGACGAGCAGTACTTC | CASGWGGLAGGDEQYF
TRBD2 | TRBJ2-1 | NA | TRBV28 | TGTGCCAGCAGCCACTTCAAACTAGCGGGAGGGCCCCACAATGAGCAGTTCTTC | CASSHFKLAGGPHNEQFF
TRBD1 | TRBJ1-6 | NA | TRBV27 | TGTGCCAGCCGAGCCTCACGTCTTCTTCGGACAGGGAACAATTCACCCCTCCACTTT | CASRASRLLRTGNNSPLHF
TRBD1 | TRBJ1-2 | few | TRBV19 | TGTGCCAGTAGTCAATCTCCGGGACAGGGGTCTCTTTATGGCTACACCTTC | CASSQSPGQGSLYGYTF
NA | TRBJ2-4 | NA | TRBV19 | TGTGCCAGTAGTGGGGGCTCGGGCATTCAGTACTTC | CASSGGSGIQYF
TRBD2 | TRBJ2-1 | NA | TRBV11-2 | TGTGCCAGCAGCCCCGGACTAGGGCTATACAATGAGCAGTTCTTC | CASSPGLGLYNEQFF
NA | TRBJ2-7 | many | TRBV7-9 | TGTGCCAGCAGCTGGGACAACTCCTACGAGCAGTACTTC | CASSWDNSYEQYF
NA | TRBJ1-2 | NA | TRBV5-1 | TGCGCCAGCAGCTTGGAGGCCAGGGGCCTATCCGGCTATGGCTACACCTTC | CASSLEARGLSGYGYTF
TRBD2 | TRBJ2-1 | NA | TRBV24-1 | TGTGCCACCAGGAAGGGACTAGCGGGTGAGCAGTTCTTC | CATRKGLAGEQFF
NA | TRBJ2-7 | NA | TRBV10-3 | TGTGCCATCAGTGAGTCTCCCTATCCTAGCGACCTACACTACGAGCAGTACTTC | CAISESPYPSDLHYEQYF
TRBD1 | TRBJ1-2 | NA | TRBV6-6 | TGTGCCAGCAGTTCCCTTCGACAGGGGAACTATGGCTACACCTTC | CASSSLRQGNYGYTF
TRBD1 | TRBJ2-7 | NA | TRBV7-8 | TGTGCCAGCACTAGCCGGACAGGGGAGAGCTCCTACGAGCAGTACTTC | CASTSRTGESSYEQYF
NA | TRBJ1-3 | NA | TRBV28 | TGTGCCAGCAGTTTCAGGGGCGGGGGAAACACCATATATTTT | CASSFRGGGNTIYF
NA | TRBJ1-6 | NA | TRBV28 | TGTGCCAGCAGTTTAAGGGGGTCACCCCTCCACTTT | CASSLRGSPLHF
TRBD1 | TRBJ1-2 | once | TRBV6-1 | TGTGCCAGCAGTGAAGCGGGAAGTATGTTGAGACAGGGTGGCTACACCTTC | CASSEAGSMLRQGGYTF
NA | TRBJ1-1 | NA | TRBV7-9 | TGTGCCAGCAGCTTGACGGGGAACACTGAAGCTTTCTTT | CASSLTGNTEAFF
NA | TRBJ2-6 | NA | TRBV10-3 | TGTGCCATCAGTGACGCGTCCATGCATAACCTTGGGGCCAACGTCCTGACTTTC | CAISDASMHNLGANVLTF
NA | TRBJ2-3 | NA | TRBV6-5 | TGTGCCAGCATTTCAAGGGCAGGGGAGACAGATACGCAGTATTTT | CASISRAGETDTQYF
TRBD1 | TRBJ1-1 | few | TRBV2 | TGTGCCAGCATGAGGACAGGGCTCGGCACTGAAGCTTTCTTT | CASMRTGLGTEAFF
NA | TRBJ1-3 | NA | TRBV9 | TGTGCCAGCAGCGTACAGGAAGGAAACACCATATATTTT | CASSVQEGNTIYF
TRBD2 | TRBJ2-1 | NA | TRBV27 | TGTGCCAGCACCTCCCTACTAGCGGGTTTCAATGAGCAGTTCTTC | CASTSLLAGFNEQFF
NA | TRBJ2-1 | NA | TRBV27 | TGTGCCAGCAGTTATATCTCGGGCTTCCAGGGAAATGAGCAGTTCTTC | CASSYISGFQGNEQFF
TRBD2 | TRBJ2-5 | NA | TRBV7-2 | TGTGCCAGCAGCCTGACTAGCGGGTCATGGGAGACCCAGTACTTC | CASSLTSGSWETQYF